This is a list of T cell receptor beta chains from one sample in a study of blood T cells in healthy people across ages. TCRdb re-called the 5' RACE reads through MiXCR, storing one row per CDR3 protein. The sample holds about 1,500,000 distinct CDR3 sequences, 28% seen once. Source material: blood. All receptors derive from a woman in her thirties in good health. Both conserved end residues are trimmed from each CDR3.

CDR3: ASSQESGGGADTQY; V: TRBV3-1; J: TRBJ2-3
CDR3: ASTHQGGIYNEQF; V: TRBV27; J: TRBJ2-1
CDR3: ASSFSGRGSYEQY; V: TRBV27; J: TRBJ2-7
CDR3: ASRTGAPYNEQF; V: TRBV28; J: TRBJ2-1
CDR3: SVAIGGPRGEQY; V: TRBV29-1; J: NA
CDR3: ASSGTAGLRTDTQY; V: TRBV5-1; J: TRBJ2-3
CDR3: ASSRTGAETQPQH; V: TRBV19; J: TRBJ1-5
CDR3: ASSPPIDGYT; V: TRBV7-9; J: TRBJ1-2
CDR3: ASSPQGPPPFSYEQY; V: TRBV21-1; J: TRBJ2-7
CDR3: ASYPKRTSSYNEQF; V: TRBV7-8; J: TRBJ2-1
CDR3: ASSSRQGRAYGYT; V: TRBV5-6; J: TRBJ1-2
CDR3: AISGSPTDRANEKLF; V: TRBV10-3; J: TRBJ1-4
CDR3: ASSFTGADIQY; V: TRBV5-1; J: TRBJ2-4
CDR3: ASSSQRDQPQH; V: TRBV7-2; J: TRBJ1-5
CDR3: ASTIGLAVNEQF; V: TRBV2; J: TRBJ2-1
CDR3: ASSLSGQLFYTQY; V: TRBV27; J: TRBJ2-3
CDR3: ASSLRGGRTARETQY; V: TRBV27; J: TRBJ2-5
CDR3: SVARRLKEEQY; V: TRBV29-1; J: TRBJ2-7
CDR3: ASSLLSSRTDTQY; V: TRBV12-3/TRBV12-4; J: TRBJ2-3
CDR3: SVDLYGYT; V: TRBV29-1; J: TRBJ1-2
CDR3: ASSSQGTGVQETQY; V: TRBV6-6; J: TRBJ2-5
CDR3: ASSTLAGIQETQF; V: TRBV28; J: NA
CDR3: AIQGSNQPQH; V: TRBV24-1; J: TRBJ1-5
CDR3: ASSFGEHNQPQH; V: TRBV5-1; J: TRBJ1-5
CDR3: ASRRSTGGTYNSPLH; V: TRBV11-2; J: TRBJ1-6
CDR3: SARGFGGRGTGELF; V: TRBV20-1; J: TRBJ2-2
CDR3: AGSLVAGLLGANVLT; V: TRBV5-1; J: TRBJ2-6
CDR3: ASSATDPREKLF; V: TRBV5-1; J: TRBJ1-4
CDR3: ASSLWSSGQPKQY; V: TRBV12-3/TRBV12-4; J: TRBJ2-3
CDR3: ASTRSTDLDYGYT; V: TRBV7-9; J: TRBJ1-2
CDR3: ASSLSDSGYT; V: TRBV7-9; J: TRBJ1-2
CDR3: SARWGGQGPYEQF; V: TRBV20-1; J: TRBJ2-1
CDR3: ASSSTSGGGYSGEQF; V: TRBV5-6; J: TRBJ2-1
CDR3: AISERTGPNEQY; V: TRBV10-3; J: TRBJ2-7
CDR3: ASRGDTFSGANVLT; V: TRBV2; J: TRBJ2-6
CDR3: ASSLQGNEKLF; V: TRBV12-3/TRBV12-4; J: TRBJ1-4